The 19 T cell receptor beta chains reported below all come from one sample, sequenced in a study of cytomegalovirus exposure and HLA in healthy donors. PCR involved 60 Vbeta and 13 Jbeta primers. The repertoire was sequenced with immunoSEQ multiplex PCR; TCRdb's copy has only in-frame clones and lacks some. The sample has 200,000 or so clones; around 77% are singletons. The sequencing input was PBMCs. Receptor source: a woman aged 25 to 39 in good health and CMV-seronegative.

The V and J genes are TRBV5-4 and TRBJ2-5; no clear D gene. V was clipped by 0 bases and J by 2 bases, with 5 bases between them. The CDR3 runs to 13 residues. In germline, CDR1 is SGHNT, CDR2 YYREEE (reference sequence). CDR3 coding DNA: TGTGCCAGCAGCTTGGACATTCAAGAGACCCAGTACTTC. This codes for CASSLDIQETQYF. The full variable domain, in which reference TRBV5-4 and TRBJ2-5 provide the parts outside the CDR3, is ETGVTQSPTHLIKTRGQQVTLRCSSQSGHNTVSWYQQALGQGPQFIFQYYREEENGRGNFPPRFSGLQFPNYSSELNVNALELDDSALYLCASSLDIQETQYFGPGTRLLVL.

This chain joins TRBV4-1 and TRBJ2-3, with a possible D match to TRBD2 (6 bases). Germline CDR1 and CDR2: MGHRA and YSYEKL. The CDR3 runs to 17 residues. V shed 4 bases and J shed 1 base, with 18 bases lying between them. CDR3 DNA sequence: TGCGCCAGCAGCCCCCGAAGCTGGCTAGCGCGCACAGATACGCAGTATTTT. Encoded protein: CASSPRSWLARTDTQYF.

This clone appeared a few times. CDR3 nucleotide sequence: TGTGCCAGCAGCTTAGTACAGGGGAACACTGAAGCTTTCTTT. Encoded protein: CASSLVQGNTEAFF. This chain links TRBV7-2 with TRBJ1-1, with D tentatively TRBD1 (6 bases). Deletions cut 1 base from V and 1 base from J, with 7 bases between. The CDR3 has 14 residues. CDR1 and CDR2 from the germline V gene are SGHTA and FQGNSA.

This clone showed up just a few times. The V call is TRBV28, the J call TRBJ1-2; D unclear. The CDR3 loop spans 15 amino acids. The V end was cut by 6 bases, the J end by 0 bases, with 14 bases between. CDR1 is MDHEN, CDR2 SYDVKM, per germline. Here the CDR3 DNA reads TGTGCCAGCAGGGCGACACTCAAATCTAACTATGGCTACACCTTC. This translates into CASRATLKSNYGYTF.

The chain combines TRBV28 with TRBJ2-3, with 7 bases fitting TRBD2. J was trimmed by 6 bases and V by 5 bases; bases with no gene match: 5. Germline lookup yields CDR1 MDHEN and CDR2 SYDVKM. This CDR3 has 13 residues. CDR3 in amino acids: CASSSREVDTQYF. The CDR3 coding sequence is TGTGCCAGCAGTAGTCGGGAGGTGGATACGCAGTATTTT.

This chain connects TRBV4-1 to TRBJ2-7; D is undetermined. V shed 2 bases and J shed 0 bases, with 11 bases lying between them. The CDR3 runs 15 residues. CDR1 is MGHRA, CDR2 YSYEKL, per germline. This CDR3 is CASSQLWQYSYEQYF. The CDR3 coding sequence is TGCGCCAGCAGCCAACTTTGGCAATACTCCTACGAGCAGTACTTC.

Here the CDR3 DNA reads TGTGCCACCAGTTCAATAGCGGGTAGGGACAATGAGCAGTTCTTC. Its protein product is CATSSIAGRDNEQFF. This chain connects TRBV14 to TRBJ2-1, with TRBD2 matching over 7 bases. The CDR3 totals 15 residues. Per germline, CDR1 SGHDN and CDR2 FVKESK. J gave up 5 bases and V 10 bases, and 14 bases lay outside the gene matches.

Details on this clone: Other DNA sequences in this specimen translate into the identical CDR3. The CDR3 loop is CASRSSYEQYF. The CDR3 nucleotides are TGTGCCAGTAGGAGCTCCTACGAGCAGTACTTC. The chain is built from TRBV2 and TRBJ2-7; D ambiguous. V lost 9 bases, J lost 0 bases, and 6 bases lay in between. The germline gives CDR1 SNHLY, CDR2 FYNNEI. This CDR3 is built from 11 residues. Full variable domain (remainder filled in from reference TRBV2 and TRBJ2-7): EPEVTQTPSHQVTQMGQEVILRCVPISNHLYFYWYRQILGQKVEFLVSFYNNEISEKSEIFDDQFSVERPDGSNFTLKIRSTKLEDSAMYFCASRSSYEQYFGPGTRLTVT.

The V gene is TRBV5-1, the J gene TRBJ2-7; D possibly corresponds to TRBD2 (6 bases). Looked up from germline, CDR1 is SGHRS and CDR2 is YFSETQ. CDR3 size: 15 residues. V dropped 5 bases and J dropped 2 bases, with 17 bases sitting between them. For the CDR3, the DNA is TGCGCCAGCAGGAGGGAGGAAACTTATACCTACGAGCAGTACTTC. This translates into CASRREETYTYEQYF.

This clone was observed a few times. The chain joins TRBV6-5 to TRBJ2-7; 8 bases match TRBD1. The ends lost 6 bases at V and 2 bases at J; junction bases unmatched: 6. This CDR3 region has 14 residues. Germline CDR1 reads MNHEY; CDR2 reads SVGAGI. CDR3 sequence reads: CASRVVQGAYEQYF. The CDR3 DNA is TGTGCCAGCAGGGTGGTACAGGGGGCCTACGAGCAGTACTTC.

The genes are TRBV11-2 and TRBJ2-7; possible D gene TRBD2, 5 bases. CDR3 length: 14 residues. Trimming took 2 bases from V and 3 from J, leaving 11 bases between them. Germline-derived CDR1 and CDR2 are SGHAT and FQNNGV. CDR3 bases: TGTGCCAGCAGCTTACCTGACGGGGACTACGAGCAGTACTTC. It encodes CASSLPDGDYEQYF. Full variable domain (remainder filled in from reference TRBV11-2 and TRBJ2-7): EAGVAQSPRYKIIEKRQSVAFWCNPISGHATLYWYQQILGQGPKLLIQFQNNGVVDDSQLPKDRFSAERLKGVDSTLKIQPAKLEDSAVYLCASSLPDGDYEQYFGPGTRLTVT.

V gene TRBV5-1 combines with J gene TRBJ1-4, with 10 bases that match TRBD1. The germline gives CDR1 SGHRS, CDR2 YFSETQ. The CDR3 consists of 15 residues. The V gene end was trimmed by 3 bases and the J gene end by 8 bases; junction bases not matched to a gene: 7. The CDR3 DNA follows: TGCGCCAGCAGCTCTTCCGGGACAGGGGAAGAAAAACTGTTTTTT. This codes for CASSSSGTGEEKLFF. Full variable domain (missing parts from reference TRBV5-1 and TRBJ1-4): KAGVTQTPRYLIKTRGQQVTLSCSPISGHRSVSWYQQTPGQGLQFLFEYFSETQRNKGNFPGRFSGRQFSNSRSEMNVSTLELGDSALYLCASSSSGTGEEKLFFGSGTQLSVL.

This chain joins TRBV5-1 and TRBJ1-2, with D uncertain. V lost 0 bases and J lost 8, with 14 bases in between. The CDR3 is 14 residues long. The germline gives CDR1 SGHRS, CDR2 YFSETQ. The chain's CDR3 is CASSLAGSRSGYTF. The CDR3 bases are TGCGCCAGCAGCTTGGCCGGGAGTCGGAGCGGCTACACCTTC.

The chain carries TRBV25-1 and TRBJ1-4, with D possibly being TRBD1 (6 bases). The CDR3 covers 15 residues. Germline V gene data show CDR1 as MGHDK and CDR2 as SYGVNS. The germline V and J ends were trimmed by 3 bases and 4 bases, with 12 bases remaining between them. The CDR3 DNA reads TGTGCCAGCAGTGAGGCGGACAGATATAATGAAAAACTGTTTTTT. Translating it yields CASSEADRYNEKLFF.

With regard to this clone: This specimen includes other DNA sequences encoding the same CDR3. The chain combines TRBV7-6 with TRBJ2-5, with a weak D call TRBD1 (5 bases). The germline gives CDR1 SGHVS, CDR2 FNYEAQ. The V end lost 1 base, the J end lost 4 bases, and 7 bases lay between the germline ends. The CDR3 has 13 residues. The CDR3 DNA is TGTGCCAGCAGCTTAGTGCAGGGAGAGACCCAGTACTTC. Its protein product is CASSLVQGETQYF.

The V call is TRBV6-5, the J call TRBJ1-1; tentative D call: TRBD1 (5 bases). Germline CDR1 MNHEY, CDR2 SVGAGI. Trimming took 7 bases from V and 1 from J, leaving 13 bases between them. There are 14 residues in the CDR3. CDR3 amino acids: CASKALTGNTEAFF. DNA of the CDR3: TGTGCCAGCAAAGCCTTAACAGGGAACACTGAAGCTTTCTTT.

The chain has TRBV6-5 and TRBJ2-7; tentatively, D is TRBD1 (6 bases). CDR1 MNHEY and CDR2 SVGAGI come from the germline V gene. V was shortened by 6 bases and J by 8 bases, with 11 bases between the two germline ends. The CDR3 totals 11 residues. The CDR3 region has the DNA TGTGCCAGCAGCTCCAGGGGTCAGCAGTACTTC. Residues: CASSSRGQQYF.

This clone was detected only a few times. This chain's CDR3 is CASSLGDRGPNEQFF. For the CDR3, the DNA is TGCGCCAGCAGCTTGGGGGACAGGGGGCCAAATGAGCAGTTCTTC. The rearrangement joins TRBV5-1 to TRBJ2-1; 12 bases map to TRBD1. Trimming cost V 0 bases and J 7 bases; bases outside gene matches: 2. The CDR3 totals 15 residues. The germline V gene has CDR1 SGHRS and CDR2 YFSETQ.

The CDR3 is CASSPQGQGNTEAFF. CDR3 DNA: TGTGCCAGCAGTCCCCAGGGACAGGGGAACACTGAAGCTTTCTTT. The rearrangement links TRBV27 to TRBJ1-1, with 9 nucleotides matching TRBD1. From germline, CDR1 is MNHEY and CDR2 SMNVEV (reference sequence). V dropped 5 bases and J dropped 1; count of bases not matched to a gene: 5. CDR3 size: 15 residues.